Here is one T cell receptor (beta chain) with its context. The antigen is not known. At the DNA level, this CDR3 is encoded by other sequences in the same sample as well. Each subset's genomic DNA was split evenly across several immunoSEQ plates. The protocol was immunoSEQ multiplex PCR, while the TCRdb copy is restricted to in-frame clones and leaves out a portion. This sample has approximately 710,000 clones, with 90% found just once. CDR3 size: 13 residues. The V end lost 3 bases, the J end lost 0 bases, and 6 bases lay between the germline ends. Per the germline V gene, CDR1 is GTSNPN and CDR2 is SVGIG (reference sequence). This sample is drawn from a study of shared clonotypes between healthy human individuals. Findings and limits, study-wide: A handful of donors had 4% to 6.5% of their naive CD4 clonotypes in common.

Sequencing used memory CD8+ T cells from PBMCs. Indicated subset: CD45RO+ cells pooled with CCR7-negative TemRA cells. The receptor was derived from a young man in good health. Some clones in this sample may be carry-over from other donors' samples. The V call is TRBV30, the J call TRBJ2-1, with a weak D call TRBD2 (5 bases). The CDR3 protein is CAWRAGSYNEQFF. Written as DNA, the CDR3 is TGTGCCTGGAGGGCGGGCTCCTACAATGAGCAGTTCTTC.